This T cell receptor beta chain was identified during a study of technical replicates of blood from several donors. CDR1 is KGHSH and CDR2 is LQKENI in the germline V gene. This CDR3 is 16 amino acids long. V lost 2 bases to trimming and J lost 2 bases, with 13 bases between them. TCRdb's copy holds only in-frame clones and misses some; the assay was immunoSEQ multiplex PCR. The sample yields about 12,000 clones, about 86% seen once. The J gene is TRBJ2-4, the V gene TRBV18, with D possibly TRBD1 on 5 matching bases. The sequence was obtained from a human donor in good health. Sequencing was done on a sample of PBMCs. In DNA form, the CDR3 reads TGTGCCAGCTCACCAGGGGCCTTTCAGTCCAAAAACATTCAGTACTTC. This sequence encodes CASSPGAFQSKNIQYF. Using reference TRBV18 and TRBJ2-4 for the parts outside the CDR3, the full variable domain is NAGVMQNPRHLVRRRGQEARLRCSPMKGHSHVYWYRQLPEEGLKFMVYLQKENIIDESGMPKERFSAEFPKEGPSILRIQQVVRGDSAAYFCASSPGAFQSKNIQYFGAGTRLSVL.